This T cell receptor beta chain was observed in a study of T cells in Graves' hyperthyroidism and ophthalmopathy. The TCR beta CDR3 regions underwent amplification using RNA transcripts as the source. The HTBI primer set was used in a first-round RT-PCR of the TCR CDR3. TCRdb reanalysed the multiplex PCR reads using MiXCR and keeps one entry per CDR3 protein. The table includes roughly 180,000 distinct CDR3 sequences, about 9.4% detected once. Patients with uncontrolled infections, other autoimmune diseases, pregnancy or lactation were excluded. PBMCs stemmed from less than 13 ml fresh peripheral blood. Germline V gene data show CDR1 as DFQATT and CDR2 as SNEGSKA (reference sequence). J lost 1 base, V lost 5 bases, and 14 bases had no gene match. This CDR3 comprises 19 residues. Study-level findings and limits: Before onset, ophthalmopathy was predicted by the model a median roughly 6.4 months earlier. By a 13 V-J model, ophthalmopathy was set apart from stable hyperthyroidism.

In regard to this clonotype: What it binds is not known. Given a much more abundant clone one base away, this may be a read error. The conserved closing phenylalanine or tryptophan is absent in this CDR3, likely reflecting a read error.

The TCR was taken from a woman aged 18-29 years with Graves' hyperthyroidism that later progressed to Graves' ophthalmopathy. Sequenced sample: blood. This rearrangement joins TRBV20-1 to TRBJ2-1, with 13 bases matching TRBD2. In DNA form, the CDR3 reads TGCAGTGCTTCTCCCCGACTAGCGGGGGGTCCTCTTTCCTACAATGAGCAGTTCTCC. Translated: CSASPRLAGGPLSYNEQFS.